Following are 25 T cell receptor beta chains from one sample sequenced in a study of regulatory T cells in long-lasting Graves disease. Noted time point: newly diagnosed GD, antithyroid drugs for less than 3 months. From PBMCs, RNA was extracted and then used to make the TCR library. HTBI primers from iRepertoire and Arm-PCR of CDR3 regions yielded the TCR beta libraries. One entry per CDR3 protein, called by TCRdb with MiXCR from the multiplex PCR reads. This sample yields around 360,000 distinct CDR3 sequences, of which around 15% are seen a single time; 20% belongs to the top ten. These records were also assigned to another study, of T cells in Graves' hyperthyroidism and ophthalmopathy.

This material consisted of peripheral blood mononuclear cells (PBMCs), taken at new diagnosis, from a patient treated with antithyroid drugs. The receptors originated from a woman aged 18-35 years with Graves disease.

There are a few counts of this clonotype. This sequence joins TRBV20-1 and TRBJ2-7; D unclear. The CDR3 contains 15 residues. Trimming took off 0 bases at V and 3 bases at J, with 15 bases between the two ends. Germline loops: CDR1 DFQATT, CDR2 SNEGSKA (reference sequence). The CDR3 loop is CSARDLGDFHYEQYF. As DNA, the CDR3 is TGCAGTGCTAGAGATCTTGGTGACTTCCACTACGAGCAGTACTTC.

This clonotype was observed at least ten times. The rearrangement uses TRBV5-1 and TRBJ1-2, with TRBD1 matching 7 bases. This CDR3 contains 15 residues. The trim removed 3 bases at V and 4 bases at J, leaving 9 bases unmatched. Germline CDR1 and CDR2: SGHRS and YFSETQ. CDR3 sequence reads: CASSSGQVVGYGYTF. DNA of the CDR3: TGCGCCAGCAGCTCCGGACAGGTCGTTGGCTATGGCTACACCTTC.

The chain carries TRBV7-2 and TRBJ2-7, with a weak D call TRBD1 (6 bases). Trimming pared 7 bases from V and 2 bases from J, leaving 21 bases between. The CDR3 consists of 16 residues. The germline V gene has CDR1 SGHTA and CDR2 FQGNSA. The CDR3 protein is CASTHGAGVPPYEQYF. The CDR3 nucleotides read TGTGCCAGCACACACGGGGCAGGGGTGCCCCCCTACGAGCAGTACTTC.

The table lists this clonotype with a few counts. The chain carries TRBV9 and TRBJ2-1; 8 nucleotides line up with TRBD2. This CDR3 contains 15 residues. V dropped 6 bases and J dropped 0; count of bases not matched to a gene: 5. Germline V gene data show CDR1 as SGDLS and CDR2 as YYNGEE. CDR3: CASTRGGSSYNEQFF. The CDR3 DNA reads as TGTGCCAGCACTCGGGGGGGGAGCTCCTACAATGAGCAGTTCTTC. The full variable domain, with the rest looked up from reference TRBV9 and TRBJ2-1, is DSGVTQTPKHLITATGQRVTLRCSPRSGDLSVYWYQQSLDQGLQFLIQYYNGEERAKGNILERFSAQQFPDLHSELNLSSLELGDSALYFCASTRGGSSYNEQFFGPGTRLTVL.

This clonotype was recorded many times. V gene TRBV24-1 combines with J gene TRBJ2-7, with D perhaps TRBD2 (6 bases). Germline V lookup: CDR1 KGHDR, CDR2 SFDVKD. V was trimmed by 8 bases and J by 9 bases, leaving 10 bases between them. The CDR3 totals 10 residues. This CDR3 is CATTLGGQYF. As DNA, the CDR3 is TGTGCCACCACTCTCGGGGGGCAGTACTTC.

The rearrangement joins TRBV30 to TRBJ2-5, with D perhaps matching TRBD1 or TRBD2 (5 bases each). Trimming left V 5 bases short and J 5 bases short, with 21 bases between. This CDR3 comprises 15 residues. Germline-derived CDR1 and CDR2 are GTSNPN and SVGIG (reference sequence). The CDR3 spells CAWDFTGTDFETQYF. The CDR3 DNA follows: TGTGCCTGGGATTTCACCGGGACGGATTTCGAGACCCAGTACTTC.

V is TRBV10-3 and J is TRBJ2-1; 7 nucleotides agree with TRBD2. CDR1 is ENHRY, CDR2 SYGVKD, per germline. CDR3 length: 15 amino acids. The junction had 5 bases not matched to a gene; V was cut back by 0 bases and J by 6 bases. CDR3 nucleotides: TGTGCCATCAGTGAGTCGTCGGCTAGCGGCAATGAGCAGTTCTTC. Its protein is CAISESSASGNEQFF.

This clonotype has a count of ten or more. The chain couples TRBV29-1 to TRBJ2-3; 10 positions agree with TRBD1. CDR3 length: 14 residues. Trimming took 6 bases from V and 2 from J; bases not matched to a gene: 5. Germline lookup yields CDR1 SQVTM and CDR2 ANQGSEA. CDR3 sequence reads: CSVQGQGSTDTQYF. In nucleotides, the CDR3 is TGCAGCGTCCAGGGACAGGGGTCCACAGATACGCAGTATTTT.

This clonotype came up a few times. The chain employs TRBV6-1 and TRBJ2-2, with D perhaps matching TRBD1 or TRBD2 (6 bases each). V lost 6 bases and J 0 bases, leaving 14 bases between the germline ends. The CDR3 runs to 16 residues. Germline assignment: CDR1 MNHNS and CDR2 SASEGT. The chain's CDR3 is CASSRSGAPNTGELFF. Written as DNA, the CDR3 is TGTGCCAGCAGCAGATCGGGGGCCCCGAACACCGGGGAGCTGTTTTTT.

This clonotype was counted ten times or more. The chain recombines TRBV20-1 with TRBJ2-1; 10 nucleotides align to TRBD2. Germline V gene lookup returns CDR1 DFQATT and CDR2 SNEGSKA (reference sequence). V was clipped by 4 bases and J by 8 bases; unmatched bases: 17. CDR3 length equals 17 residues. The CDR3, as DNA: TGCAGTGCTAACTATCCCCTGGCTAGCGGGAGAGTCGATGAGCAGTTCTTC. Amino acid sequence: CSANYPLASGRVDEQFF.

A note on this clonotype: A much larger clone is a single base away; this may be a read error. The J gene is TRBJ2-1, the V gene TRBV2, with 10 nucleotides matching TRBD1. The CDR3 contains 14 residues. J gave up 10 bases and V 6 bases, and 9 bases lay outside the gene matches. The germline gives CDR1 SNHLY, CDR2 FYNNEI. The CDR3 DNA follows: TGTGCCAGCAGGGGGACAGGGGATACGGGCGAGCAGTTCTTC. This sequence encodes CASRGTGDTGEQFF.

The CDR3 DNA follows: TGTGCCAGCAGCTTGAACGGTCTGGGAGTCGACGAGCAGTACTTC. Residues: CASSLNGLGVDEQYF. The rearrangement joins TRBV5-5 to TRBJ2-7, with D perhaps matching TRBD2 (5 bases). V was clipped by 1 base and J by 5 bases, with 16 bases between them. The germline gives CDR1 SGHKS, CDR2 YYEKEE (reference sequence). The CDR3 has 15 residues.

This clonotype was seen only a few times. This rearrangement joins TRBV5-6 to TRBJ2-7, with 7 bases aligning to TRBD1. This CDR3 is built from 14 residues. V lost 4 bases and J lost 4; bases outside the gene matches: 8. The V gene's germline CDR1 is SGHDT and CDR2 YYEEEE. The CDR3 protein is CASSPGTAYYEQYF. The CDR3 nucleotides read TGTGCCAGCAGCCCCGGGACAGCATATTACGAGCAGTACTTC.

The genes are TRBV7-9 and TRBJ2-1; 11 nucleotides align to TRBD2. There are 16 residues in the CDR3. Losses at the gene ends were 8 bases for V and 6 bases for J; bases not matched to a gene: 12. The germline V gene has CDR1 SEHNR and CDR2 FQNEAQ (reference sequence). The CDR3 protein is CASGKQTSGSINEQFF. The CDR3 coding sequence is TGTGCCAGCGGCAAACAAACTAGCGGGAGTATCAATGAGCAGTTCTTC.

The CDR3 region is CASTAWLRARSNTGELFF. The CDR3 region has the DNA TGTGCCAGCACTGCCTGGTTGCGGGCCCGATCGAACACCGGGGAGCTGTTTTTT. The rearrangement joins TRBV2 to TRBJ2-2, with a possible D match to TRBD2 (5 bases). V lost 7 bases to trimming and J lost 0 bases, with 21 bases between them. The CDR3 has 18 amino acids. From germline, CDR1 is SNHLY and CDR2 FYNNEI.

The chain combines TRBV13 with TRBJ1-6; TRBD1 matches at 7 bases. Germline CDR1 is PRHDT and CDR2 is FYEKMQ (reference sequence). CDR3 length: 16 amino acids. J gave up 6 bases and V 0 bases, and 5 bases lay outside the gene matches. The CDR3 is CASSLGPDRFNSPLHF. CDR3 coding DNA: TGTGCCAGCAGCTTAGGCCCGGACAGGTTTAATTCACCCCTCCACTTT.

This clonotype was found many times. The chain links TRBV20-1 to TRBJ2-3; tentatively, D is TRBD2 (5 bases). Germline V gene data show CDR1 as DFQATT and CDR2 as SNEGSKA (reference sequence). The CDR3 is made up of 13 amino acids. V was clipped by 1 base and J by 12 bases, with 17 bases between them. CDR3 region: CSARGTPPWTQYF. The DNA for the CDR3 is TGCAGTGCTAGAGGGACTCCCCCTTGGACCCAGTATTTT.

This clonotype has a handful of counts. This chain connects TRBV6-4 to TRBJ2-3, with TRBD2 matching over 11 bases. The J segment lost 4 bases and the V segment lost 0 bases, leaving 3 bases of the junction unmatched. Per germline, CDR1 MRHNA and CDR2 SNTAGT. The CDR3 consists of 16 residues. In DNA form, the CDR3 reads TGTGCCAGCAGTGACTCTAGTAGCGGGGGGGCAGATACGCAGTATTTT. Its translation is CASSDSSSGGADTQYF.

Many counts were recorded for this clonotype. The rearrangement joins TRBV10-3 to TRBJ2-5; 7 bases line up with TRBD1. CDR1 ENHRY and CDR2 SYGVKD come from the germline V gene. V was pared by 5 bases and J by 1 base, with 1 base of the junction left unmatched. The CDR3 is 13 residues long. CDR3 residues: CAISQGVQETQYF. DNA of the CDR3: TGTGCCATCAGTCAGGGGGTCCAAGAGACCCAGTACTTC.

This clonotype came up a few times. The chain carries TRBV12-3 or TRBV12-4 and TRBJ2-7; tentative D call: TRBD1 (5 bases). V lost 7 bases, J lost 3 bases, and 22 bases lay in between. There are 16 residues in the CDR3. The CDR3 DNA reads TGTGCCAGCACCCCCGAGAGAGCAGGGCTTGGCTACGAGCAGTACTTC. Its translation is CASTPERAGLGYEQYF.

This clonotype was recorded many times. The V gene is TRBV3-1, the J gene TRBJ2-4, with D possibly called TRBD1 or TRBD2 (5 bases each). CDR3 length: 14 amino acids. Germline loops: CDR1 LGHDT, CDR2 YNNKEL (reference sequence). Trimming pared 3 bases from V and 9 bases from J, leaving 15 bases between. The DNA for the CDR3 is TGTGCCAGCAGCCACCACGGGGCAGGAGGCATTCAGTACTTC. This codes for CASSHHGAGGIQYF.

This clonotype appeared many times. The chain combines TRBV29-1 with TRBJ1-1; 7 bases are a match to TRBD1. The CDR3 loop spans 14 amino acids. CDR1 and CDR2 from the germline V gene are SQVTM and ANQGSEA. After removal of 5 bases from V and 7 bases from J, the junction contained 13 bases not matched to a gene. CDR3 sequence (DNA): TGCAGCGTTCGGGTAGGCAGGGGGGCCGGTGAAGCTTTCTTT. This translates into CSVRVGRGAGEAFF.

This clonotype showed up many times. This rearrangement joins TRBV6-1 to TRBJ2-3, with 11 bases that match TRBD1. V was pared by 3 bases and J by 3 bases, with 8 bases of the junction left unmatched. In germline, CDR1 is MNHNS, CDR2 SASEGT. The CDR3 runs to 17 residues. The DNA for the CDR3 is TGTGCCAGCAGTGAGGCGGAAGGGACAGGGGGGACAGATACGCAGTATTTT. It yields the protein CASSEAEGTGGTDTQYF.

V usage is TRBV27 and J usage is TRBJ2-1, with D possibly TRBD2 on 5 matching bases. CDR3 length: 12 residues. Germline V lookup: CDR1 MNHEY, CDR2 SMNVEV (reference sequence). Trimming left V 9 bases short and J 5 bases short, with 11 bases between. CDR3 amino acids: CASCGSNNEQFF. CDR3 DNA sequence: TGTGCCAGTTGCGGGTCGAACAATGAGCAGTTCTTC.

This clonotype showed up many times. V and J are TRBV7-3 and TRBJ2-1, with D possibly matching TRBD1 (7 bases). Deletions cut 5 bases from V and 8 bases from J, with 19 bases between. CDR3 length: 15 residues. Germline assignment: CDR1 SGHTA and CDR2 FQGTGA. CDR3: CASSPGGTAHHEQFF. The CDR3 coding sequence is TGTGCCAGCAGCCCAGGCGGGACAGCCCATCATGAGCAGTTCTTC.